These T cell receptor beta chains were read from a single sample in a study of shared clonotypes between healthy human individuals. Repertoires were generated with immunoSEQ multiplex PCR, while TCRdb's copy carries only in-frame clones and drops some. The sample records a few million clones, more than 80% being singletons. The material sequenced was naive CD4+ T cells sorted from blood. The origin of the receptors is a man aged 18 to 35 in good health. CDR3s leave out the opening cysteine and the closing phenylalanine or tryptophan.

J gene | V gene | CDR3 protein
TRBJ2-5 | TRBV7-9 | ASSSLGGEETQY
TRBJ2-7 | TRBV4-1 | ASSLLGQGREQY
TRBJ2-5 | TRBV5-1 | ASSLNSLGARETQY
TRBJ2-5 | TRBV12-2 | ASWSASGSQETQY
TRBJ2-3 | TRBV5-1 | ASQRLAGAPNRADTQY
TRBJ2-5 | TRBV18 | ASSPSRAAPETQY
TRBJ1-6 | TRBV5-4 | ASSYTVGVTLH
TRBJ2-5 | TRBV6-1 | ASSVTSGTRGTQY
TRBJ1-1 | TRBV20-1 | SAKDPIAAF
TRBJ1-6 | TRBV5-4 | ASSSGQRGDAPLH
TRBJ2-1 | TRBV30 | AWSEGWGNEQF
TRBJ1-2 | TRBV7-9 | ASSPGYGYT
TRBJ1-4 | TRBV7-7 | ASSSGDRGLLGEKLF
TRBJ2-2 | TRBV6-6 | ASTRGQGNTGELF
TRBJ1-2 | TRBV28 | ASRLELNYGYT
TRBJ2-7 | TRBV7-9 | ASSRGNYEQY
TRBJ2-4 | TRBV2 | ASTKREGLAKNIQY
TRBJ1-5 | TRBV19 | ASSIDTGQYSNQPQH
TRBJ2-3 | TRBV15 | ATSRDRRSGGGDTQY
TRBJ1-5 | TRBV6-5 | ASRNTGIGQPQH
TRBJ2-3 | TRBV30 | AWSVQEHLDTQY
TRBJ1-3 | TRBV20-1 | AGQGENTIY
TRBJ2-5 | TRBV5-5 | ASSSEGETQY
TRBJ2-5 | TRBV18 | ASSGTGRSQETQY
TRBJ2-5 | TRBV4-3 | ASSQDYGTSGGKETQY
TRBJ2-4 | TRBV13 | ASSSRGDFTNIQY
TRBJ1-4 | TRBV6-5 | ASSPRQGWEKLF
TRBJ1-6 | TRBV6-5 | ASSESQWGPPLH
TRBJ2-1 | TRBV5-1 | ASSLLSGSSYNEQF
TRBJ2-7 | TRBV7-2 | ASSPRYYEQY
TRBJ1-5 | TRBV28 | ASRGSGSNQPQH
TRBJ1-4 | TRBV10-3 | ATGVGGTNEKLF
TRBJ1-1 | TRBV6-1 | ASKAQGAGSTEAF
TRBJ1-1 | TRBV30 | AWSVRGLISEAF
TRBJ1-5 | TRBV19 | ASSIRGVGNQPQH
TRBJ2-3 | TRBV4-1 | ASSGWGADTQY
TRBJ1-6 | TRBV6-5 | ASSFDRVTLH
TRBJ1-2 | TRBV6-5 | ASSYSDGLYGYT
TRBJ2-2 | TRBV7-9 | ASSLAGNTGELF
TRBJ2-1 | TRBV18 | ASSPPGLAGGPYNEQF
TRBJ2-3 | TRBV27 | ASSLWTSGKPTDTQY
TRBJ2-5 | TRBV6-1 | ASSRGGQETQY
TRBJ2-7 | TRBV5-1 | ASSPPAAGEQY
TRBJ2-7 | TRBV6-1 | ASEDTQILYEQY
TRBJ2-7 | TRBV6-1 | ASSEQGKGTYEQY
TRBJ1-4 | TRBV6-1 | ASSEARSFGKLF
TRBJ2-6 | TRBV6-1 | ASSGRQPTSGANVLT
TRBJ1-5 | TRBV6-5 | ASSSKAAQRGQPQH